This record covers a single T cell receptor beta chain. The source of the sample is a study of T cell responses to AZD1222 COVID-19 vaccine. The CDR3 totals 14 residues. V gave up 0 bases and J gave up 4 bases, with 9 bases separating them. In germline, CDR1 is MNHEY, CDR2 SVGAGI. Measured with immunoSEQ multiplex PCR; TCRdb has only the in-frame clones, and not every one. The sample consists of over 120,000 clones, about 94% of them appearing once. The receptor comes from an adult in good health. The rearrangement joins TRBV6-5 to TRBJ2-5; unclear D gene. The material sequenced was peripheral blood, taken on day 0 of AZD1222 vaccination. The CDR3 loop reads CASSYSTSLETQYF. Written as DNA, the CDR3 is TGTGCCAGCAGTTACTCCACTTCGTTAGAGACCCAGTACTTC.